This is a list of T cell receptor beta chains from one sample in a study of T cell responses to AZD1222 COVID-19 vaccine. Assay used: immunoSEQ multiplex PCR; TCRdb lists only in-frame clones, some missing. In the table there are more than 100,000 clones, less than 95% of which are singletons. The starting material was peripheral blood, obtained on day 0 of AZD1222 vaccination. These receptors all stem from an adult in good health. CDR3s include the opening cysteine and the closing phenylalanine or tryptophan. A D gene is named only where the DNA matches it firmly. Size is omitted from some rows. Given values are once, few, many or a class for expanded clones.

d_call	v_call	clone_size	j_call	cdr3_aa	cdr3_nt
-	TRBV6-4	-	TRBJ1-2	CASNPGGAPGYTF	TGTGCCAGCAACCCGGGGGGGGCTCCAGGCTACACCTTC
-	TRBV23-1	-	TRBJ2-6	CASSHNSGANVLTF	TGCGCCAGCAGTCATAACTCTGGGGCCAACGTCCTGACTTTC
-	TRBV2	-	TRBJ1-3	CASSEAQGNTIYF	TGTGCCAGCAGTGAAGCGCAAGGAAACACCATATATTTT
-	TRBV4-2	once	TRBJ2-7	CASSQDIRISYEQYF	TGTGCCAGCAGCCAAGACATCCGAATCTCCTACGAGCAGTACTTC
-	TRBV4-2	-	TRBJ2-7	CASSQDLLPSDSYEQYF	TGTGCCAGCAGCCAAGATCTCCTTCCTTCGGACAGCTACGAGCAGTACTTC
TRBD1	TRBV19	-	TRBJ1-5	CASSPRDREQPQHF	TGTGCCAGTAGTCCTCGGGACAGGGAACAGCCCCAGCATTTT
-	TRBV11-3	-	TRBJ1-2	CASRVDVWYGYTF	TGTGCCAGCAGGGTGGACGTATGGTATGGCTACACCTTC
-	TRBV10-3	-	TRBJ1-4	CATRAVGGLGLFF	TGTGCCACCCGGGCTGTTGGAGGCCTGGGACTGTTTTTT
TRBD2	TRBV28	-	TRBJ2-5	CASSVSGGLGMGETQYF	TGTGCCAGCAGTGTTAGCGGGGGCCTCGGGATGGGAGAGACCCAGTACTTC
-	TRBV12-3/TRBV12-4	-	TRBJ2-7	CASSLEAASEQYF	TGTGCCAGCAGTTTGGAAGCCGCCTCCGAGCAGTACTTC
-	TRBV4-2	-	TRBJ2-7	CASSQGRTRTYEQYF	TGTGCCAGCAGCCAAGGACGGACACGGACCTACGAGCAGTACTTC
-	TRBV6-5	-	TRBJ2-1	CASSFPGSEQFF	TGTGCCAGCAGTTTCCCAGGGAGTGAGCAGTTCTTC
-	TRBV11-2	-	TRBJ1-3	CASSGNTIYF	TGTGCCAGCTCCGGAAACACCATATATTTT
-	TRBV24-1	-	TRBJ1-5	CATSDAVNNQPQHF	TGTGCCACCAGTGATGCAGTAAACAATCAGCCCCAGCATTTT
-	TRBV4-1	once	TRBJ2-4	CASSQDVTGSKNIQYF	TGCGCCAGCAGCCAAGATGTGACAGGTTCCAAAAACATTCAGTACTTC
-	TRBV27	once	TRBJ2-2	CASKRGRTGELFF	TGTGCCAGCAAGAGGGGAAGAACCGGGGAGCTGTTTTTT
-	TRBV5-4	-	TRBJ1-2	CASSLPQATYGYTF	TGTGCCAGCAGCTTGCCCCAGGCTACCTATGGCTACACCTTC
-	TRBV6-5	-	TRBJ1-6	CASTKRGSGSPLHF	TGTGCCAGCACAAAAAGGGGGTCGGGTTCACCCCTCCACTTT
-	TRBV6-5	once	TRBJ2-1	CASSKDGGWGEQFF	TGTGCCAGCAGCAAAGATGGGGGATGGGGTGAGCAGTTCTTC
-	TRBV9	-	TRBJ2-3	CASSVGGSTSTDTQYF	TGTGCCAGCAGCGTAGGTGGAAGTACTAGCACAGATACGCAGTATTTT
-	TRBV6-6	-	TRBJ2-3	CASSYRETGSTDTQYF	TGTGCCAGCAGTTACAGGGAGACAGGAAGCACAGATACGCAGTATTTT
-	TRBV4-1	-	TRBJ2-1	CASSHGGAGTDSNEQFF	TGCGCCAGCAGCCATGGGGGGGCGGGGACCGACTCTAATGAGCAGTTCTTC
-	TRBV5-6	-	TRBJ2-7	CASSLGTGLYEQYF	TGTGCCAGCAGCCTCGGGACGGGACTCTACGAGCAGTACTTC
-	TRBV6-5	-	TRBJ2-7	CASSYSPYGDVYEQYF	TGTGCCAGCAGTTACTCCCCCTACGGGGATGTCTACGAGCAGTACTTC